These T cell receptor beta chains were read from a single sample in a study of beta chain features in type 1 diabetes. Profiled with immunoSEQ multiplex PCR; TCRdb holds only in-frame clones, not every one. The sample has about 470,000 clones; approximately 30% are singletons. Sequenced sample: naive CD4+ T cells from blood. The receptors come from a man aged 18 to 35 in good health. Each CDR3 is given with its conserved first and last residue. A D gene is named only where the DNA matches it firmly.

v_call,d_call,cdr3_aa
TRBV25-1,TRBD1,CASSELGQGHTEAFF
TRBV5-6,-,CASSLVAEGQFF
TRBV7-3,-,CASSSIWGSSYNEQFF
TRBV29-1,-,CSVEKGTNEKLFF
TRBV30,-,CAHQTAMNTEAFF
TRBV10-1,-,CASSEGGGEQYF
TRBV30,-,CALATSYEQYF
TRBV19,-,CASRPGNTYNEQFF
TRBV15,TRBD2,CATSRDLAGVAYNEQFF
TRBV7-3,TRBD1,CASSPGQGQYAEQFF
TRBV25-1,TRBD2,CASSGWGGGTDTQYF
TRBV29-1,-,CSVVPGSGNTIYF
TRBV5-1,-,CASSFDGSYEQYF
TRBV2,-,CASTGQTNEKLFF
TRBV9,-,CASSPHGGRSDTEAFF
TRBV7-2,-,CASSLQGSTDTQYF
TRBV9,TRBD2,CASSVGTSGYTDTQYF
TRBV7-3,-,CASSLTGTQGETQYF
TRBV10-1,TRBD2,CASSETSGSTDEQFF
TRBV30,-,CAWSVGLYEQYF
TRBV9,TRBD1,CASSVGQGNYGYTF
TRBV30,-,CAWSEEGNQPQHF
TRBV12-5,TRBD1,CASGLVRDRPEYF
TRBV6-4,-,CASSAQPGGLNIQYF
TRBV6-1,-,CASSESGRGTDF
TRBV7-9,-,CASRRIGAAKNEQYF
TRBV2,TRBD1,CASSYRGPPYEQYF
TRBV12-2,-,CASRFTTGTEAFF
TRBV4-2,-,CASTNRVGADTQYF
TRBV5-4,-,CASSHKETQYF
TRBV29-1,TRBD2,CSVDSGRDYNEQFF
TRBV9,-,CASSVLGEGGNGYTF
TRBV18,TRBD2,CASSPPGLAGEETQYF
TRBV28,-,CASSPPEGYNEQFF
TRBV7-2,-,CASSLGGHSTDTQYF
TRBV6-6,-,CASSYGGTNEKLFF
TRBV7-9,-,CASSLEGLQYNEQFF
TRBV30,-,CAWRRDGAYEQYF
TRBV7-2,-,CASSFRRGSETQYF
TRBV29-1,-,CSAELAHEQYF
TRBV9,-,CASSAQGHEQYF
TRBV29-1,-,CSNEGGSYNEQFF
TRBV7-8,-,CASRLGGNEQFF
TRBV15,-,CATSREAGTKNIQYF
TRBV5-1,TRBD2,CASSEVSGRLTDTQYF
TRBV29-1,-,CSVERPFNYGYTF
TRBV18,-,CASSPVAPEIDEQYF
TRBV5-6,-,CASSLSRVYYEQYF
TRBV19,-,CASSPGPASYEQFF